The T cell receptor (beta chain) under discussion was sequenced for a study of blood T cell repertoires in COVID-19. For the study at large: Samples came from the United States, Italy and Spain, spanning acute and convalescent COVID-19. PBMCs, B-cell-depleted T cells, or T cells provided the cDNA or gDNA that made up the material.

As processed by the authors: From reference gene primer amplification, estimates of nucleated cell counts were derived. TCRdb's table, derived via immunoSEQ multiplex PCR, lists solely in-frame clones and lacks some. V and J calls and clone size come straight from that table; D and trimming were deduced from the DNA. The sample lists about 140,000 clones, under 85% occurring once. The CDR3 loop spans 15 amino acids. V gave up 4 bases and J gave up 5 bases; unmatched junction bases: 9. The V gene's germline CDR1 is SGHVS and CDR2 FQNEAQ. V is TRBV7-8 and J is TRBJ2-5; 8 bases agree with TRBD1. The TCR was taken from a human donor in a cohort sampled during active COVID-19. Sample: peripheral blood. In DNA form, the CDR3 reads TGTGCCAGCAGCTCCTACCGGACAGGGAAGGAGACCCAGTACTTC. This codes for CASSSYRTGKETQYF.